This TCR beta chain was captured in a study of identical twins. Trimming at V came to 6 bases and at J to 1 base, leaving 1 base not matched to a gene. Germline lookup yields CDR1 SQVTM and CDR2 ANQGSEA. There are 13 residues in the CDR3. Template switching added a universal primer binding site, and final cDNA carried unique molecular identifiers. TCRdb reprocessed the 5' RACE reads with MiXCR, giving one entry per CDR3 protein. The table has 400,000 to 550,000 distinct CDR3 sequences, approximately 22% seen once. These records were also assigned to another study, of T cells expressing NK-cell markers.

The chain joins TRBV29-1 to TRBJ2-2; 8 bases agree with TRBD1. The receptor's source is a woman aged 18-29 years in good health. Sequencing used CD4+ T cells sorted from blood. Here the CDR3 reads CSVDRGNTGELFF. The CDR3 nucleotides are TGCAGCGTCGACAGGGGGAACACCGGGGAGCTGTTTTTT.